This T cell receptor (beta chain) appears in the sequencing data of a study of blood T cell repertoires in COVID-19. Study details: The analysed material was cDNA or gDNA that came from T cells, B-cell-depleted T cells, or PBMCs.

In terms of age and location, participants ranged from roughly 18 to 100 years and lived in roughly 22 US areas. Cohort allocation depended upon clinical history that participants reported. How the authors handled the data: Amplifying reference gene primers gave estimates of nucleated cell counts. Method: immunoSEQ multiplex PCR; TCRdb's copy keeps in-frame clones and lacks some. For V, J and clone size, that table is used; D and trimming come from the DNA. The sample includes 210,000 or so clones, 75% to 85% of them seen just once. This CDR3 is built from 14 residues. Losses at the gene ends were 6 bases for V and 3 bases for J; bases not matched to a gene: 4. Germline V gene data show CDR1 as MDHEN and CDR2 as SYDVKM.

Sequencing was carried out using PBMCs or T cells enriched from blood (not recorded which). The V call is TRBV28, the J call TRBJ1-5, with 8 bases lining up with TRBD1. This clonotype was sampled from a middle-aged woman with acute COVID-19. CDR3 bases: TGTGCCAGCAGGGGACAGGACCTCAATCAGCCCCAGCATTTT. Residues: CASRGQDLNQPQHF. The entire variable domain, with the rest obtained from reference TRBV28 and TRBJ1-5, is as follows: DVKVTQSSRYLVKRTGEKVFLECVQDMDHENMFWYRQDPGLGLRLIYFSYDVKMKEKGDIPEGYSVSREKKERFSLILESASTNQTSMYLCASRGQDLNQPQHFGDGTRLSIL.